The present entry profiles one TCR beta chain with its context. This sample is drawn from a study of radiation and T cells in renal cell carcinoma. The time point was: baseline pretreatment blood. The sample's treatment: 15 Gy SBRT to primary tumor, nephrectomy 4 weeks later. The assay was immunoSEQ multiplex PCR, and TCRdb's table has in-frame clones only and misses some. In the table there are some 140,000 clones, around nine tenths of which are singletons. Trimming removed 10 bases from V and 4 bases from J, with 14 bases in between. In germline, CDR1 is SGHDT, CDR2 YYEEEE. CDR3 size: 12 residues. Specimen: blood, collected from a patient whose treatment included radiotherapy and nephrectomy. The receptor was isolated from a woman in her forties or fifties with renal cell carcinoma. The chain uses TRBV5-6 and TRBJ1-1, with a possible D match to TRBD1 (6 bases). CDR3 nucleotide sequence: TGTGCCGGGATTACAGGGTCCACTGAAGCTTTCTTT. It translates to CAGITGSTEAFF. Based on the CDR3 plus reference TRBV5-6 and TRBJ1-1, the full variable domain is DAGVTQSPTHLIKTRGQQVTLRCSPKSGHDTVSWYQQALGQGPQFIFQYYEEEERQRGNFPDRFSGHQFPNYSSELNVNALLLGDSALYLCAGITGSTEAFFGQGTRLTVV.